The present T cell receptor beta chain was sequenced within a study of blood T cells in healthy people across ages. Study-level information: With template switching, about one barcoded beta molecule was captured per two T cells. Overall study findings and caveats: Long-lived donors exceeded aged donors in naive CD4+ cells and diversity. The donors' CMV status was not determined, possibly confounding changes in expanded clonotypes.

V lost 5 bases, J lost 0 bases, and 7 bases stayed unmatched. The germline gives CDR1 MNHEY, CDR2 SMNVEV (reference sequence). This CDR3 spans 17 amino acids. A second PCR of roughly 7 to 11 cycles used a sample-barcoded 5' primer and a J-beta primer mix. TCRdb reprocessed the 5' RACE reads with MiXCR, giving one entry per CDR3 protein. The sample holds 1.2 million to 1.5 million distinct CDR3 sequences, 42% seen once. This clonotype was seen only a few times. Its antigen is currently unknown. This chain uses TRBV27 with TRBJ2-7, with 13 bases that match TRBD2. This TCR was sampled from a woman under 30 in good health. Sequencing used blood. The CDR3 spells CASSPGTSGTSSYEQYF. The CDR3 coding sequence is TGTGCCAGCAGTCCCGGGACTAGCGGGACTAGCTCCTACGAGCAGTACTTC.